The 14 T cell receptor beta chains below all came from one sample that was sequenced in a study of blood T cell repertoires in COVID-19. Some clones are missing from TCRdb's copy, which holds only in-frame ones; the method was immunoSEQ multiplex PCR. The table has a few hundred thousand clones, about 87% seen once. Sequencing was done on a sample of peripheral blood. All receptors derive from a human donor in a cohort sampled during active COVID-19.

The CDR3 coding sequence is TGTGCCAGCAGCATCACTACGCGTCGTTATGGCTACACCTTC. This codes for CASSITTRRYGYTF. J is TRBJ1-2 and V is TRBV5-8; D gene unclear. The CDR3 runs 14 residues. V was trimmed by 4 bases and J by 5 bases, leaving 15 bases between them. CDR1 and CDR2 from the germline V gene are SGHTS and YDEGEE.

The chain has TRBV19 and TRBJ2-3, with D tentatively TRBD1 (5 bases). The germline V gene encodes CDR1 LNHDA and CDR2 SQIVND (reference sequence). V gave up 5 bases and J gave up 3 bases, with 12 bases separating them. There are 14 residues in the CDR3. The CDR3, as DNA: TGTGCCAGTAGTGTAAGGACAAGTACAGATACGCAGTATTTT. Translating it yields CASSVRTSTDTQYF.

The chain recombines TRBV27 with TRBJ1-3; the match to TRBD1 covers 12 bases. This CDR3 has 14 amino acids. V gave up 4 bases and J gave up 8 bases; unmatched junction bases: 3. The germline V gene encodes CDR1 MNHEY and CDR2 SMNVEV (reference sequence). The CDR3 protein is CASSSGQGAYTIYF. The CDR3 DNA sequence: TGTGCCAGCAGTTCGGGACAGGGGGCCTACACCATATATTTT.

J is TRBJ1-2 and V is TRBV19, with TRBD1 as a possible D gene (6 bases). Trimming shortened V by 4 bases and J by 4 bases, and 13 bases separated the two germline ends. CDR3 length: 14 amino acids. Germline V gene lookup returns CDR1 LNHDA and CDR2 SQIVND (reference sequence). The CDR3 loop is CASSTRDILYGYTF. CDR3 coding DNA: TGTGCCAGTAGTACCCGGGACATACTCTATGGCTACACCTTC.

The V call is TRBV6-5, the J call TRBJ2-7; D is ambiguous. The germline V gene has CDR1 MNHEY and CDR2 SVGAGI. The CDR3 is made up of 15 amino acids. V was pared by 0 bases and J by 9 bases, with 18 bases between. The CDR3 region is CASSYSTVGLSGQYF. In DNA form, the CDR3 reads TGTGCCAGCAGTTACTCGACTGTTGGCCTGTCCGGGCAGTACTTC.

The J gene is TRBJ2-3, the V gene TRBV28, with 11 bases lining up with TRBD2. Trimming took 6 bases from V and 0 from J; bases not matched to a gene: 11. The CDR3 has 18 residues. Germline CDR1 is MDHEN and CDR2 is SYDVKM. The CDR3: CASRVGLAGGASTDTQYF. CDR3 nucleotide sequence: TGTGCCAGCAGGGTAGGGCTAGCGGGGGGTGCTAGCACAGATACGCAGTATTTT.

The chain has TRBV4-1 and TRBJ2-7; 7 bases are shared with TRBD1. The germline V gene encodes CDR1 MGHRA and CDR2 YSYEKL. The CDR3 runs 15 residues. V dropped 2 bases and J dropped 4; count of bases not matched to a gene: 8. The CDR3 DNA sequence: TGCGCCAGCAGCCAACAAACAGGGGAAGGGTACGAGCAGTACTTC. Its protein product is CASSQQTGEGYEQYF.

The rearrangement joins TRBV6-1 to TRBJ1-3; 9 positions match TRBD1. The CDR3 loop spans 18 amino acids. CDR1 and CDR2 from the germline V gene are MNHNS and SASEGT. The ends lost 2 bases at V and 0 bases at J; junction bases unmatched: 8. The DNA of the CDR3 is TGTGCCAGCAGTGAAAATAGCGGGACAGGGAGCTCTGGAAACACCATATATTTT. Residues: CASSENSGTGSSGNTIYF.

CDR3 nucleotide sequence: TGTGCCAGCAGTGAAGTCTTTTGGACAGGAGGGGGGAATCAGCCCCAGCATTTT. It is translated as CASSEVFWTGGGNQPQHF. The chain combines TRBV6-1 with TRBJ1-5; 7 nucleotides align to TRBD1. The J segment lost 4 bases and the V segment lost 1 base, leaving 13 bases of the junction unmatched. CDR1 and CDR2 (germline): MNHNS, SASEGT. The CDR3 covers 18 residues.

The chain combines TRBV15 with TRBJ2-7; D is undetermined. V was clipped by 2 bases and J by 4 bases, with 6 bases between them. CDR1 is LNHNV, CDR2 YYDKDF, per germline (reference sequence). The CDR3 length is 12 residues. The CDR3 DNA reads TGTGCCACCAGCAGATCAAATTACGAGCAGTACTTC. This translates into CATSRSNYEQYF.

The chain couples TRBV10-1 to TRBJ2-1; TRBD2 matches at 8 bases. CDR3 length: 15 residues. Germline V gives CDR1 WNHNN, CDR2 SYGVQD (reference sequence). V lost 2 bases, J lost 14 bases, and 14 bases stayed unmatched. The CDR3 region has the DNA TGCGCCAGCAGTGAGGGGGTAGCGGGGCAGTTCGTGGAGTTCTTC. Its protein is CASSEGVAGQFVEFF.

V and J are TRBV5-6 and TRBJ2-7; D perhaps matches TRBD1 (5 bases). This CDR3 comprises 15 residues. The V end lost 1 base, the J end lost 2 bases, and 13 bases lay between the germline ends. CDR1 and CDR2 from the germline V gene are SGHDT and YYEEEE. This chain's CDR3 is CASSLLWQGTYEQYF. The CDR3, as DNA: TGTGCCAGCAGCTTGTTGTGGCAGGGTACCTACGAGCAGTACTTC.

The chain joins TRBV4-3 to TRBJ2-1; D uncertain. Trimming removed 0 bases at V and 2 bases at J, with 8 bases between. CDR3 length equals 15 residues. From germline, CDR1 is LGHNA and CDR2 YSLEER. CDR3 sequence: CASSQDATPYNEQFF. CDR3 sequence (DNA): TGCGCCAGCAGCCAAGATGCGACACCCTACAATGAGCAGTTCTTC.

The genes are TRBV7-9 and TRBJ1-4, with 10 bases identical to TRBD1. Germline CDR1 and CDR2: SEHNR and FQNEAQ (reference sequence). The ends lost 3 bases at V and 8 bases at J; junction bases unmatched: 3. The length of the CDR3 is 14 residues. The CDR3 loop reads CASSFRDRGEKLFF. The CDR3 DNA reads as TGTGCCAGCAGCTTCCGGGACAGGGGAGAAAAACTGTTTTTT.